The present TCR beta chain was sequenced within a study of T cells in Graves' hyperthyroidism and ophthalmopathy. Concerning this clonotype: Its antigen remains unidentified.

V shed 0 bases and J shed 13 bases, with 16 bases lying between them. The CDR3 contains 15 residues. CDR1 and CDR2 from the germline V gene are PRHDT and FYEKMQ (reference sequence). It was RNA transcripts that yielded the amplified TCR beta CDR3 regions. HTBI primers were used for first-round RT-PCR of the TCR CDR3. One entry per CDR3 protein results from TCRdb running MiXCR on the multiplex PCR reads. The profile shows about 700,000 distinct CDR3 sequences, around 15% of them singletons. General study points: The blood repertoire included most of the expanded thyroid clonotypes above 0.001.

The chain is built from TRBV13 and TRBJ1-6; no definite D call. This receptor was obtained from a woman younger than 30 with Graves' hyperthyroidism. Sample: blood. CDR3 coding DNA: TGTGCCAGCAGCTTAGGTTACGGGCCCGCCGTCCCCCTCCACTTT. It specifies CASSLGYGPAVPLHF.